The subject of this entry is one T cell receptor (beta chain). This sample was included in a study of blood T cell repertoires in COVID-19. At the level of the study: Donors in the United States, Italy and Spain gave samples during acute or convalescent COVID-19. Sources were T cells, B-cell-depleted T cells, or PBMCs; the material itself was cDNA or gDNA.

Per the original methods: It was from reference gene primer amplification that nucleated cell counts were estimated. The method was immunoSEQ multiplex PCR; TCRdb's version includes in-frame clones alone and lacks a portion of them. V, J and clone size reflect that table, while D and trimming were determined from the DNA. This table holds approximately 150,000 clones, roughly 85% found once. V gave up 5 bases and J gave up 4 bases, with 17 bases separating them. Germline CDR1 and CDR2: SGHTA and FQGTGA. The CDR3 has 15 residues. Input material: peripheral blood. V usage is TRBV7-3 and J usage is TRBJ1-1; D is perhaps TRBD1 (5 bases). This TCR derives from a human donor with acute or convalescent COVID-19. The donor label of this sample is uncertain. Written as DNA, the CDR3 is TGTGCCAGCAGCCTTAATCAGGGATTCGGCACTGAAGCTTTCTTT. Amino acids: CASSLNQGFGTEAFF. Based on the CDR3 plus reference TRBV7-3 and TRBJ1-1, the full variable domain is GAGVSQTPSNKVTEKGKYVELRCDPISGHTALYWYRQSLGQGPEFLIYFQGTGAADDSGLPNDRFFAVRPEGSVSTLKIQRTERGDSAVYLCASSLNQGFGTEAFFGQGTRLTVV.